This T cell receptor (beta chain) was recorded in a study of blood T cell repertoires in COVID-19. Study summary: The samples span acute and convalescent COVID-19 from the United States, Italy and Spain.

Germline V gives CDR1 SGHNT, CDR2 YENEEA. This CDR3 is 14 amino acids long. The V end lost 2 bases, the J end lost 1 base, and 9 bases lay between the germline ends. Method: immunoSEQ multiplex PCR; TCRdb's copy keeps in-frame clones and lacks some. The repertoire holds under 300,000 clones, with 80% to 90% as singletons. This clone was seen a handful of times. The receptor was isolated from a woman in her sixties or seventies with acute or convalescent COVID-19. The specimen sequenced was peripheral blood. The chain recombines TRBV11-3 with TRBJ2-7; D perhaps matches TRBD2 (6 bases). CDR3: CASSLNGGSYEQYF. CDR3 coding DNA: TGTGCCAGCAGCTTAAACGGGGGTTCCTACGAGCAGTACTTC.